Sequencing of this T cell receptor (beta chain) was carried out in a study of beta chain features in type 1 diabetes. Overall study: Across every sample, almost 110,000,000 sorted cells were examined in total. The study's findings and limits: The study found moderately but significantly shorter TCRB CDR3s in all four CD4+ subsets of Type 1 diabetes patients.

The authors obtained over 95% purity in all sorted populations. What was sequenced were expressed TCRB transcripts, since all of the isolated RNA had been reverse transcribed. Produced via immunoSEQ multiplex PCR; TCRdb's table is partial and in-frame only. The sample has 150,000 to 180,000 clones; 10% are singletons. Concerning this clone itself: Its matching antigen is unknown.

This CDR3 region has 15 residues. Trimming shortened V by 2 bases and J by 8 bases, and 19 bases separated the two germline ends. Germline lookup yields CDR1 SGHNT and CDR2 YYREEE (reference sequence). This TCR derives from a man aged 25 to 40 with type 1 diabetes. The chain combines TRBV5-4 with TRBJ1-2; D possibly corresponds to TRBD1 (5 bases). The sample taken for sequencing was central memory CD4+ T cells from blood. The CDR3 loop reads CASSFRGFLQYGYTF. The CDR3 bases are TGTGCCAGCAGCTTCCGGGGGTTCTTGCAGTACGGCTACACCTTC.